Sequencing of this T cell receptor beta chain was carried out in a study of T cell changes during pregnancy in multiple sclerosis (dated by TCRdb to the late 2010s). About the study as a whole: The study examined how the T cell repertoire changed over the course of pregnancy in women with multiple sclerosis.

About this clone itself: Its target antigen remains unknown. No quality values exist for individual bases; no much larger clone is one base distant.

CDR1 MDHEN and CDR2 SYDVKM are derived from the germline V gene. The CDR3, from cysteine to phenylalanine, totals 14 residues. The DNA shown is the 42-base CDR3, in frame from base 1. V lost 6 bases and J lost 4 bases; the stretch between them is 15 bases long. Receptors were amplified or captured by the immunoSEQ multiplex PCR assay. The table was pulled from immuneACCESS by TCRdb, which kept in-frame rearrangements only. Such tables lose some clones; where checked, under half of the loss comes from unresolved V genes, and the rest has no known cause. Counted in this sample were 38,000 or so clones; nearly 90% of them appeared once. The ten largest clones capture around 0.52% of the sample.

The V gene is TRBV28 and the J gene is TRBJ1-1, with TRBD1 perhaps the D gene, on 6 matching bases. The input for sequencing was CD4+ T cells from peripheral blood mononuclear cells, taken in the second trimester of pregnancy. This sequence originates from a female donor with multiple sclerosis, enrolled in a pregnancy study. Here is the DNA: TGTGCCAGCAGACCACCAGGGGAAGGCACTGAAGCTTTCTTT. Its product reads: CASRPPGEGTEAFF. The CDR3 plus the reference TRBV28 and TRBJ1-1 genes for the other parts give the full variable domain: DVKVTQSSRYLVKRTGEKVFLECVQDMDHENMFWYRQDPGLGLRLIYFSYDVKMKEKGDIPEGYSVSREKKERFSLILESASTNQTSMYLCASRPPGEGTEAFFGQGTRLTVV.